This T cell receptor (beta chain) was captured in a study of early T cells in non-severe SARS-CoV-2 infection. TCRdb reanalysed the 5' RACE reads using MiXCR and keeps one entry per CDR3 protein. The table records tens of thousands of distinct CDR3 sequences, 12% of them present only once. The sample holds many counts of this clonotype. Source material: whole blood. This receptor was taken from an adult who was a healthcare worker with PCR-confirmed SARS-CoV-2 infection or an uninfected control (not recorded which).

In DNA, the CDR3 is TGCAGCGTTGAGCCCGGACAGGGGAGCGCCTACGAGCAGTACTTC. Translation gives CSVEPGQGSAYEQYF. This chain links TRBV29-1 with TRBJ2-7; TRBD1 matches 9 bases. The CDR3 runs to 15 residues. CDR1 SQVTM and CDR2 ANQGSEA come from the germline V gene. Trimming cost V 3 bases and J 2 bases; bases outside gene matches: 8.